Presented here are 30 T cell receptor beta chains from one specimen sequenced in a study of CD4 T cells in relation to SARS-CoV-2 and coronaviruses. The unexposed donors gave CD4+ T cells in about 2011-2018, prior to COVID-19. After approximately 10 days of culture, CD4+ T cells were isolated. Some clones are missing from TCRdb's copy, which holds only in-frame ones; the method was immunoSEQ multiplex PCR. The sample contains 20,000 or so clones, over 75% of which appear only once. Their recognized antigens are unknown. The sequenced sample was CD4+ T cells from PBMCs, cultured in vitro. The receptors come from a human donor in good health.

The chain uses TRBV5-1 and TRBJ1-3; D uncertain. V was shortened by 0 bases and J by 0 bases, with 13 bases between the two germline ends. The CDR3 loop spans 17 amino acids. Germline V lookup: CDR1 SGHRS, CDR2 YFSETQ. CDR3 sequence (DNA): TGCGCCAGCAGCTTGGGTCCCGGGCCCCTCTCTGGAAACACCATATATTTT. It codes for CASSLGPGPLSGNTIYF.

The chain carries TRBV3-1 (or the pseudogene TRBV3-2) and TRBJ1-2, with 7 bases aligning to TRBD1. The CDR3 totals 14 residues. The trim removed 1 base at V and 2 bases at J, leaving 1 base unmatched. The V gene's germline CDR1 is LGHDT and CDR2 YNNKEL (reference sequence). CDR3 in DNA: TGTGCCAGCAGCCAAGTGGACAGGAACTATGGCTACACCTTC. Translated: CASSQVDRNYGYTF.

This rearrangement joins TRBV14 to TRBJ2-1; D is unresolved. Trimming removed 5 bases at V and 9 bases at J, with 17 bases between. There are 14 residues in the CDR3. The germline V gene encodes CDR1 SGHDN and CDR2 FVKESK. CDR3 loop: CASSFESSLTEQFF. The CDR3 bases are TGTGCCAGCAGCTTCGAATCATCCCTTACTGAGCAGTTCTTC. Full variable domain (rest looked up from reference TRBV14 and TRBJ2-1): EAGVTQFPSHSVIEKGQTVTLRCDPISGHDNLYWYRRVMGKEIKFLLHFVKESKQDESGMPNNRFLAERTGGTYSTLKVQPAELEDSGVYFCASSFESSLTEQFFGPGTRLTVL.

The J gene is TRBJ2-2, the V gene TRBV7-9, with 14 bases lining up with TRBD2. The CDR3 spans 17 residues. Trimming took 6 bases from V and 2 from J; bases not matched to a gene: 5. Germline lookup yields CDR1 SEHNR and CDR2 FQNEAQ (reference sequence). In DNA, the CDR3 is TGTGCCAGCAGACCGGGACTAGCGGGAGCCAACACCGGGGAGCTGTTTTTT. Translation gives CASRPGLAGANTGELFF.

The chain couples TRBV10-3 to TRBJ2-7; D unresolved. Germline CDR1 and CDR2: ENHRY and SYGVKD. The V end was cut by 3 bases, the J end by 1 base, with 7 bases between. The CDR3 runs 13 residues. CDR3 sequence: CAISEGPSYEQYF. CDR3 bases: TGTGCCATCAGTGAAGGCCCTTCCTACGAGCAGTACTTC.

The chain couples TRBV30 to TRBJ2-7; D unresolved. V gave up 2 bases and J gave up 5 bases, with 13 bases separating them. Germline loops: CDR1 GTSNPN, CDR2 SVGIG (reference sequence). CDR3 size: 13 residues. The CDR3 loop reads CAWSHNRVHEQYF. The DNA of the CDR3 is TGTGCCTGGAGTCATAATCGGGTCCACGAGCAGTACTTC.

V usage is TRBV7-2 and J usage is TRBJ2-1; 7 nucleotides match TRBD2. Germline CDR1 reads SGHTA; CDR2 reads FQGNSA. V was clipped by 1 base and J by 5 bases; unmatched bases: 5. This CDR3 has 15 amino acids. CDR3 nucleotide sequence: TGTGCCAGCAGCTTAGATGGCGGGAGACACAATGAGCAGTTCTTC. Its translation is CASSLDGGRHNEQFF.

V gene TRBV7-2 combines with J gene TRBJ2-5; 7 bases are shared with TRBD1. V lost 5 bases to trimming and J lost 3 bases; unmatched junction nucleotides: 9. Germline V CDR1 and CDR2: SGHTA, FQGNSA. The CDR3 consists of 15 residues. The CDR3 sequence: CASSTNSGTEETQYF. In DNA form, the CDR3 reads TGTGCCAGCAGCACAAACTCCGGGACAGAAGAGACCCAGTACTTC.

V gene TRBV19 combines with J gene TRBJ1-2; 7 bases map to TRBD1. The ends lost 6 bases at V and 4 bases at J; junction bases unmatched: 11. Germline CDR1 reads LNHDA; CDR2 reads SQIVND (reference sequence). The CDR3 spans 15 residues. CDR3 protein: CASSKNRGPSYGYTF. The CDR3 DNA follows: TGTGCCAGTAGCAAAAACAGGGGTCCTAGCTATGGCTACACCTTC.

The V and J genes are TRBV5-1 and TRBJ2-1; D is ambiguous. V was clipped by 4 bases and J by 7 bases, with 15 bases between them. The CDR3 totals 14 residues. Germline lookup yields CDR1 SGHRS and CDR2 YFSETQ. The CDR3 DNA is TGCGCCAGCAGCCTGGCCGGGCTAATGAATGAGCAGTTCTTC. It specifies CASSLAGLMNEQFF. The full variable domain, with the rest looked up from reference TRBV5-1 and TRBJ2-1, is KAGVTQTPRYLIKTRGQQVTLSCSPISGHRSVSWYQQTPGQGLQFLFEYFSETQRNKGNFPGRFSGRQFSNSRSEMNVSTLELGDSALYLCASSLAGLMNEQFFGPGTRLTVL.

The chain links TRBV5-5 to TRBJ1-5; 9 nucleotides align to TRBD1. V gave up 4 bases and J gave up 6 bases; unmatched junction bases: 8. CDR1 is SGHKS and CDR2 is YYEKEE in the germline V gene (reference sequence). There are 15 residues in the CDR3. The CDR3 DNA is TGTGCCAGCAGCATCACAGGGGGCGAGGTTCAGCCCCAGCATTTT. Encoded protein: CASSITGGEVQPQHF.

There are a few counts of this clone. V and J are TRBV5-1 and TRBJ1-1; D gene ambiguous. Per the germline V gene, CDR1 is SGHRS and CDR2 is YFSETQ. There are 17 residues in the CDR3. The germline V and J ends were trimmed by 0 bases and 1 base, with 16 bases remaining between them. CDR3 sequence reads: CASSLAIHSRGNTEAFF. CDR3 nucleotide sequence: TGCGCCAGCAGCTTGGCCATCCATTCTCGCGGGAACACTGAAGCTTTCTTT.

The chain has TRBV4-2 and TRBJ1-4; D unclear. The CDR3 runs 16 residues. V shed 0 bases and J shed 7 bases, with 15 bases lying between them. Germline V lookup: CDR1 LGHNA, CDR2 YNFKEQ. CDR3 residues: CASSQDIGSSGEKLFF. CDR3 nucleotide sequence: TGTGCCAGCAGCCAAGATATCGGATCGTCAGGTGAAAAACTGTTTTTT.

CDR3 DNA: TGTGCCTGGGGAAAGGACAGGAGGACTGAAGCTTTCTTT. Protein product: CAWGKDRRTEAFF. The chain is built from TRBV30 and TRBJ1-1; 7 nucleotides align to TRBD1. The CDR3 spans 13 residues. Germline lookup yields CDR1 GTSNPN and CDR2 SVGIG (reference sequence). V lost 5 bases to trimming and J lost 5 bases; unmatched junction nucleotides: 8. The entire variable domain, with the rest obtained from reference TRBV30 and TRBJ1-1, is as follows: SQTIHQWPATLVQPVGSPLSLECTVEGTSNPNLYWYRQAAGRGLQLLFYSVGIGQISSEVPQNLSASRPQDRQFILSSKKLLLSDSGFYLCAWGKDRRTEAFFGQGTRLTVV.

The chain uses TRBV19 and TRBJ2-7, with 9 bases identical to TRBD2. V gave up 5 bases and J gave up 0 bases; unmatched junction bases: 11. Germline loops: CDR1 LNHDA, CDR2 SQIVND (reference sequence). This CDR3 contains 17 residues. CDR3 amino acids: CASSPGRLAAVSYEQYF. DNA for the CDR3: TGTGCCAGTAGTCCCGGCAGACTAGCGGCCGTCTCCTACGAGCAGTACTTC.

The chain couples TRBV19 to TRBJ1-2; tentatively, D is TRBD1 (6 bases). V was cut by 8 bases and J by 2 bases, with 18 bases left in between. Germline V gene data show CDR1 as LNHDA and CDR2 as SQIVND (reference sequence). This CDR3 comprises 15 residues. CDR3 bases: TGTGCCAGTCACCCCCCGGGGGGGCGAAACTATGGCTACACCTTC. Protein sequence: CASHPPGGRNYGYTF.

The chain is built from TRBV19 and TRBJ2-7; D not certain. The V and J ends lost 4 bases and 3 bases respectively, with 16 bases between them. CDR1 and CDR2 from the germline V gene are LNHDA and SQIVND (reference sequence). This CDR3 spans 15 amino acids. CDR3 nucleotides: TGTGCCAGTAGTAGCGGCGGTCAACTAATCTACGAGCAGTACTTC. It is translated as CASSSGGQLIYEQYF.

The genes are TRBV5-1 and TRBJ2-1; D tentatively reads TRBD1 or TRBD2 (6 bases each). The CDR3 runs to 12 residues. V was trimmed by 5 bases and J by 8 bases, leaving 11 bases between them. Looked up from germline, CDR1 is SGHRS and CDR2 is YFSETQ. The CDR3 coding sequence is TGCGCCAGCAGGGAAGGGGGGCATGAGCAGTTCTTC. Amino acids: CASREGGHEQFF. Complete variable domain (other parts from reference TRBV5-1 and TRBJ2-1): KAGVTQTPRYLIKTRGQQVTLSCSPISGHRSVSWYQQTPGQGLQFLFEYFSETQRNKGNFPGRFSGRQFSNSRSEMNVSTLELGDSALYLCASREGGHEQFFGPGTRLTVL.

This sequence joins TRBV19 and TRBJ2-1; possibly TRBD1 for D (5 bases). This CDR3 spans 14 amino acids. Germline V gives CDR1 LNHDA, CDR2 SQIVND (reference sequence). Trimming pared 7 bases from V and 8 bases from J, leaving 18 bases between. The CDR3 region is CASTTGQGGDEQFF. The CDR3 region has the DNA TGTGCCAGTACCACCGGGCAGGGCGGCGATGAGCAGTTCTTC.

This clone showed up just a few times. CDR3 sequence (DNA): TGTGCCAGCAGCTTGGGACAGGCCGACACCGGGGAGCTGTTTTTT. This gives the protein CASSLGQADTGELFF. The rearrangement links TRBV7-3 to TRBJ2-2, with 8 bases that match TRBD1. V shed 3 bases, J shed 3 bases, and the junction held 3 bases outside the gene matches. The CDR3 sequence is 15 residues long. Germline CDR1 is SGHTA and CDR2 is FQGTGA.

Only one count was recorded for this clone. The rearrangement joins TRBV29-1 to TRBJ2-3; D perhaps matches TRBD2 (5 bases). V was pared by 4 bases and J by 6 bases, with 17 bases between. CDR1 and CDR2 from the germline V gene are SQVTM and ANQGSEA. CDR3 length: 14 amino acids. In DNA, the CDR3 is TGCAGCGTTGGCGGGCCGACTGGTACTGATACGCAGTATTTT. It translates to CSVGGPTGTDTQYF.

The chain is built from TRBV5-4 and TRBJ2-1, with a weak D call TRBD2 (6 bases). The germline V and J ends were trimmed by 2 bases and 1 base, with 10 bases remaining between them. The CDR3 length is 15 residues. From germline, CDR1 is SGHNT and CDR2 YYREEE (reference sequence). In DNA, the CDR3 is TGTGCCAGCAGCTTTAGCGGAGCTTCCTACAATGAGCAGTTCTTC. This sequence encodes CASSFSGASYNEQFF.

This clone has only one observation. This sequence joins TRBV30 and TRBJ1-1; D is undetermined. V was shortened by 0 bases and J by 0 bases, with 8 bases between the two germline ends. The CDR3 loop spans 14 amino acids. Germline CDR1 reads GTSNPN; CDR2 reads SVGIG (reference sequence). The CDR3 nucleotides are TGTGCCTGGAGTGTGGGCTTCATGAACACTGAAGCTTTCTTT. As protein: CAWSVGFMNTEAFF.

The chain recombines TRBV5-1 with TRBJ2-5, with TRBD2 identical over 11 bases. Germline loops: CDR1 SGHRS, CDR2 YFSETQ. CDR3 size: 14 residues. Trimming took 3 bases from V and 3 from J; bases not matched to a gene: 1. The CDR3 nucleotides read TGCGCCAGCAGCTCGGGACTAGCGGAAGAGACCCAGTACTTC. Its protein product is CASSSGLAEETQYF.

The chain has TRBV9 and TRBJ1-1; D possibly corresponds to TRBD1 (5 bases). This CDR3 has 14 amino acids. V lost 4 bases and J 0 bases, leaving 10 bases between the germline ends. Per germline, CDR1 SGDLS and CDR2 YYNGEE. CDR3 region: CASSLGPMNTEAFF. The CDR3 DNA reads TGTGCCAGCAGCCTGGGGCCTATGAACACTGAAGCTTTCTTT.

The genes are TRBV19 and TRBJ2-7, with 12 nucleotides matching TRBD1. After removal of 6 bases from V and 2 bases from J, the junction contained 2 bases not matched to a gene. Germline CDR1 LNHDA, CDR2 SQIVND (reference sequence). This CDR3 has 14 residues. The CDR3 bases are TGTGCCAGTAGGGGGACAGGGGGCACCTACGAGCAGTACTTC. Its protein is CASRGTGGTYEQYF.

The chain carries TRBV28 and TRBJ2-1, with D tentatively TRBD1 or TRBD2 (5 bases each). The germline gives CDR1 MDHEN, CDR2 SYDVKM. V lost 7 bases to trimming and J lost 7 bases, with 20 bases between them. CDR3 size: 15 residues. CDR3 sequence (DNA): TGTGCCAGCACCAATGGGGGTACCCCAGGGAATGAGCAGTTCTTC. Protein sequence: CASTNGGTPGNEQFF.

The V call is TRBV10-3, the J call TRBJ2-1; D may match TRBD1 or TRBD2 (5 bases each). The germline V gene has CDR1 ENHRY and CDR2 SYGVKD. The CDR3 sequence is 14 residues long. Trimming took 6 bases from V and 6 from J, leaving 15 bases between them. The CDR3 protein is CAISPGTSVNEQFF. Written as DNA, the CDR3 is TGTGCCATCAGCCCCGGGACGTCAGTCAATGAGCAGTTCTTC.

The CDR3 is CASSYSAGENQPQHF. The CDR3 nucleotides read TGTGCCAGCAGTTACTCGGCGGGTGAAAATCAGCCCCAGCATTTT. The chain links TRBV6-5 to TRBJ1-5; D not resolved. The ends were cut back, 0 bases at V and 4 bases at J, with 10 bases in the middle. Germline lookup yields CDR1 MNHEY and CDR2 SVGAGI. The CDR3 is 15 residues long.

The V and J genes are TRBV5-6 and TRBJ2-1; D not certain. CDR3 length: 11 amino acids. V was pared by 5 bases and J by 5 bases, with 5 bases between. CDR1 is SGHDT and CDR2 is YYEEEE in the germline V gene. CDR3: CASRQHNEQFF. The CDR3 nucleotides read TGTGCCAGCAGACAGCACAATGAGCAGTTCTTC.